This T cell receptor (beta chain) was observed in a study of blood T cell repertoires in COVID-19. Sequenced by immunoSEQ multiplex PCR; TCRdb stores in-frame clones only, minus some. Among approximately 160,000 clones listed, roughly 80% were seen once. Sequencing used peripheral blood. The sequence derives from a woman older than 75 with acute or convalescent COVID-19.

For the CDR3, the DNA is TGTGCCAGCAGCCAACAGGGTGAGCAGTTCTTC. This sequence encodes CASSQQGEQFF. V is TRBV7-3 and J is TRBJ2-1, with D tentatively TRBD1 (6 bases). The CDR3 contains 11 residues. CDR1 is SGHTA, CDR2 FQGTGA, per germline. V was trimmed by 5 bases and J by 9 bases, leaving 8 bases between them.